The 30 T cell receptor beta chains presented below share a single source sample, sequenced in a study of blood T cell repertoires in COVID-19. Data came from immunoSEQ multiplex PCR; TCRdb stores just in-frame clones and leaves some out. Of about 140,000 clones detected, 88% appear once; the ten largest clones hold around 2.3%. Material for sequencing was peripheral blood. The receptors come from a human donor with COVID-19, enrolled during active disease. The donor label of this sample is uncertain.

This chain links TRBV5-1 with TRBJ2-7, with D possibly being TRBD1 (6 bases). Per the germline V gene, CDR1 is SGHRS and CDR2 is YFSETQ. The length of the CDR3 is 14 residues. Trimming left V 3 bases short and J 0 bases short, with 10 bases between. CDR3 DNA sequence: TGCGCCAGCAGCTGGACAGAAGGCTCCTACGAGCAGTACTTC. Translation gives CASSWTEGSYEQYF.

V usage is TRBV11-3 and J usage is TRBJ2-1, with D uncertain. This CDR3 contains 14 residues. The V gene's germline CDR1 is SGHNT and CDR2 YENEEA. The V gene lost 0 bases and the J gene lost 2 bases, with 5 bases spanning the gap. The CDR3 spells CASSLDPTYNEQFF. The DNA of the CDR3 is TGTGCCAGCAGCTTAGATCCCACCTACAATGAGCAGTTCTTC. Filled out from reference TRBV11-3 and TRBJ2-1, the complete variable domain reads EAGVVQSPRYKIIEKKQPVAFWCNPISGHNTLYWYLQNLGQGPELLIRYENEEAVDDSQLPKDRFSAERLKGVDSTLKIQPAELGDSAVYLCASSLDPTYNEQFFGPGTRLTVL.

The chain uses TRBV12-5 and TRBJ1-1; unclear D gene. Trimming took 4 bases from V and 0 from J, leaving 6 bases between them. This CDR3 has 13 residues. In germline, CDR1 is LGHNT, CDR2 FRNRAP. CDR3 amino acids: CASGSNVNTEAFF. The DNA for the CDR3 is TGTGCTAGTGGTTCTAACGTGAACACTGAAGCTTTCTTT.

The chain carries TRBV6-5 and TRBJ2-6; D possibly corresponds to TRBD2 (6 bases). Trimming shortened V by 0 bases and J by 2 bases, and 8 bases separated the two germline ends. This CDR3 region has 16 residues. Germline CDR1 MNHEY, CDR2 SVGAGI. The CDR3 protein is CASSYSRRAGANVLTF. In DNA, the CDR3 is TGTGCCAGCAGTTACTCTCGGAGGGCTGGGGCCAACGTCCTGACTTTC.

This chain links TRBV6-1 with TRBJ2-1; 7 bases map to TRBD2. The CDR3 loop spans 16 amino acids. Germline CDR1 MNHNS, CDR2 SASEGT. V shed 3 bases and J 0 bases; nucleotides not matched to a gene: 5. This CDR3 reads CASSDLGGSSYNEQFF. The CDR3 DNA is TGTGCCAGCAGTGATTTAGGCGGGAGCTCCTACAATGAGCAGTTCTTC.

This chain connects TRBV7-3 to TRBJ2-7; D not certain. The CDR3 contains 13 residues. Germline CDR1 is SGHTA and CDR2 is FQGTGA. V was trimmed by 2 bases and J by 3 bases, leaving 8 bases between them. The CDR3 DNA reads TGTGCCAGCAGCTTAGATCCAGGCTACGAGCAGTACTTC. As protein: CASSLDPGYEQYF.

The chain is built from TRBV24-1 and TRBJ2-1, with TRBD2 as a possible D gene (6 bases). The germline CDR1 and CDR2 sequences are KGHDR and SFDVKD. The germline V and J ends were trimmed by 3 bases and 6 bases, with 17 bases remaining between them. The CDR3 has 16 amino acids. The CDR3 DNA is TGTGCCACCAGTGATCAAGGACTAAGCAGGGCCAATGAGCAGTTCTTC. It codes for CATSDQGLSRANEQFF.

V and J are TRBV5-1 and TRBJ2-1; 11 nucleotides agree with TRBD2. Germline trimming cut 4 bases from V and 11 bases from J; bases unmatched to any gene: 8. The V gene's germline CDR1 is SGHRS and CDR2 YFSETQ. There are 14 residues in the CDR3. The DNA for the CDR3 is TGCGCCAGCAGCGATAGGGCTAGCGGGGGGAAGCAGTTCTTC. It encodes CASSDRASGGKQFF.

This clone was observed a few times. This chain connects TRBV5-1 to TRBJ1-1; 7 nucleotides align to TRBD1. V gave up 3 bases and J gave up 3 bases; unmatched junction bases: 2. The CDR3 runs 13 residues. In germline, CDR1 is SGHRS, CDR2 YFSETQ. CDR3 residues: CASSSQGDTEAFF. The CDR3 DNA reads TGCGCCAGCAGCTCGCAGGGGGACACTGAAGCTTTCTTT. Supplemented by reference TRBV5-1 and TRBJ1-1, the full variable domain reads KAGVTQTPRYLIKTRGQQVTLSCSPISGHRSVSWYQQTPGQGLQFLFEYFSETQRNKGNFPGRFSGRQFSNSRSEMNVSTLELGDSALYLCASSSQGDTEAFFGQGTRLTVV.

Only a few counts were recorded for this clone. This rearrangement joins TRBV5-1 to TRBJ1-4; D not resolved. The CDR3 is 13 residues long. The germline V gene encodes CDR1 SGHRS and CDR2 YFSETQ. V was shortened by 4 bases and J by 5 bases, with 9 bases between the two germline ends. The chain's CDR3 is CASSLLGNEKLFF. For the CDR3, the DNA is TGCGCCAGCAGCCTACTGGGCAATGAAAAACTGTTTTTT.

The CDR3 reads CASKLIGSYNEQFF. In DNA, the CDR3 is TGCGCCAGCAAACTGATTGGCTCCTACAATGAGCAGTTCTTC. The chain employs TRBV5-1 and TRBJ2-1; D unresolved. The germline V gene has CDR1 SGHRS and CDR2 YFSETQ. V was trimmed by 6 bases and J by 0 bases, leaving 10 bases between them. The CDR3 has 14 residues.

Here the CDR3 reads CASSLQDRETEAFF. For the CDR3, the DNA is TGTGCCAGCAGCCTTCAAGACAGGGAAACTGAAGCTTTCTTT. This sequence joins TRBV7-8 and TRBJ1-1; 7 nucleotides line up with TRBD1. V shed 5 bases and J 5 bases; nucleotides not matched to a gene: 8. Germline CDR1 SGHVS, CDR2 FQNEAQ. This CDR3 region has 14 residues.

The CDR3 protein is CASIPLGTGFYGYTF. DNA of the CDR3: TGTGCCAGTATTCCGCTGGGGACAGGCTTCTATGGCTACACCTTC. V gene TRBV19 combines with J gene TRBJ1-2, with 8 bases aligning to TRBD1. This CDR3 is 15 amino acids long. CDR1 and CDR2 (germline): LNHDA, SQIVND (reference sequence). V lost 7 bases to trimming and J lost 4 bases; unmatched junction nucleotides: 11.

The V gene is TRBV2, the J gene TRBJ1-4; weak D call: TRBD1 (6 bases). The CDR3 consists of 14 residues. Trimming removed 4 bases at V and 6 bases at J, with 12 bases between. CDR1 SNHLY and CDR2 FYNNEI come from the germline V gene. The CDR3 DNA reads TGTGCCAGCAGTGTACAGGGCTTGGATGAAAAACTGTTTTTT. This gives the protein CASSVQGLDEKLFF.

J is TRBJ1-1 and V is TRBV27; perhaps TRBD1 as D (6 bases). From germline, CDR1 is MNHEY and CDR2 SMNVEV (reference sequence). V lost 0 bases to trimming and J lost 4 bases, with 12 bases between them. CDR3 length: 15 residues. CDR3: CASSLSKRGGTEAFF. CDR3 DNA: TGTGCCAGCAGTTTATCCAAAAGGGGGGGCACTGAAGCTTTCTTT.

The chain uses TRBV2 and TRBJ2-1, with 12 bases matching TRBD2. The V segment lost 9 bases and the J segment 7 bases; nucleotides outside the gene matches: 4. CDR1 is SNHLY and CDR2 is FYNNEI in the germline V gene. This CDR3 is 13 amino acids long. CDR3 sequence: CARAGTSGNEQFF. The CDR3, as DNA: TGTGCCAGAGCCGGGACTAGCGGGAATGAGCAGTTCTTC.

V usage is TRBV5-1 and J usage is TRBJ1-2, with 7 bases fitting TRBD1. The CDR3 covers 18 residues. Germline trimming cut 2 bases from V and 4 bases from J; bases unmatched to any gene: 17. The germline CDR1 and CDR2 sequences are SGHRS and YFSETQ. This chain's CDR3 is CASSFFPPGTDNFYGYTF. CDR3 coding DNA: TGCGCCAGCAGCTTTTTTCCCCCAGGGACAGACAATTTCTATGGCTACACCTTC.

The CDR3: CASSQQGDQPQHF. As DNA, the CDR3 is TGTGCCAGCAGCCAACAGGGGGATCAGCCCCAGCATTTT. The rearrangement uses TRBV7-9 and TRBJ1-5; 8 bases are shared with TRBD1. Germline CDR1 is SEHNR and CDR2 is FQNEAQ (reference sequence). J lost 5 bases, V lost 5 bases, and 2 bases had no gene match. The CDR3 has 13 residues.

The chain joins TRBV19 to TRBJ2-1; 8 bases line up with TRBD1. The CDR3 length is 14 residues. J gave up 8 bases and V 7 bases, and 10 bases lay outside the gene matches. CDR1 and CDR2 (germline): LNHDA, SQIVND (reference sequence). CDR3 nucleotides: TGTGCCAGTAATAAACAGGGGGGAGGCGATGAGCAGTTCTTC. It yields the protein CASNKQGGGDEQFF. The variable domain in full, with the rest retrieved from reference TRBV19 and TRBJ2-1, is DGGITQSPKYLFRKEGQNVTLSCEQNLNHDAMYWYRQDPGQGLRLIYYSQIVNDFQKGDIAEGYSVSREKKESFPLTVTSAQKNPTAFYLCASNKQGGGDEQFFGPGTRLTVL.

This chain joins TRBV24-1 and TRBJ2-3, with TRBD2 matching 10 bases. CDR1 KGHDR and CDR2 SFDVKD come from the germline V gene. The CDR3 consists of 16 residues. V gave up 3 bases and J gave up 4 bases; unmatched junction bases: 6. The CDR3 sequence is CATSDNSGGAPDTQYF. CDR3 in DNA: TGTGCCACCAGTGATAACAGCGGGGGGGCCCCAGATACGCAGTATTTT.

Only one count was recorded for this clone. V gene TRBV29-1 combines with J gene TRBJ1-1; TRBD1 matches at 8 bases. Germline CDR1 reads SQVTM; CDR2 reads ANQGSEA. The CDR3 has 13 amino acids. The junction had 6 bases not matched to a gene; V was cut back by 4 bases and J by 5 bases. The CDR3 protein is CSVVRGRRTEAFF. In nucleotides, the CDR3 is TGCAGCGTTGTCAGGGGGCGGCGAACTGAAGCTTTCTTT.

This clone has a handful of counts. The chain has TRBV18 and TRBJ2-5; 8 bases align to TRBD2. CDR1 and CDR2 from the germline V gene are KGHSH and LQKENI. With V trimmed by 2 bases and J by 4 bases, 6 bases remained unmatched. This CDR3 has 15 amino acids. CDR3 bases: TGTGCCAGCTCACCATACGGGGGGGCCGGAGAGACCCAGTACTTC. Translation: CASSPYGGAGETQYF.

The chain has TRBV4-2 and TRBJ1-2, with D hard to call. Germline values: CDR1 LGHNA, CDR2 YNFKEQ. CDR3 length equals 15 residues. Trimming took 3 bases from V and 8 from J, leaving 19 bases between them. The CDR3, as DNA: TGTGCCAGCAGCCACTCAAGCGGCAACAGCCGGGGCTACACCTTC. Protein product: CASSHSSGNSRGYTF.

This clone was recorded only once. The rearrangement links TRBV2 to TRBJ2-7; 7 bases match TRBD1. This CDR3 comprises 17 residues. Germline assignment: CDR1 SNHLY and CDR2 FYNNEI. J was trimmed by 0 bases and V by 6 bases; bases with no gene match: 14. CDR3 DNA sequence: TGTGCCAGCAGGGGGACCCTCGGACAGGCGAACTCCTACGAGCAGTACTTC. Translating gives CASRGTLGQANSYEQYF. The whole variable domain, remainder taken from reference TRBV2 and TRBJ2-7, is EPEVTQTPSHQVTQMGQEVILRCVPISNHLYFYWYRQILGQKVEFLVSFYNNEISEKSEIFDDQFSVERPDGSNFTLKIRSTKLEDSAMYFCASRGTLGQANSYEQYFGPGTRLTVT.

The genes are TRBV2 and TRBJ2-5; 8 nucleotides line up with TRBD1. The germline V gene encodes CDR1 SNHLY and CDR2 FYNNEI. Trimming at V came to 4 bases and at J to 4 bases, leaving 5 bases not matched to a gene. The length of the CDR3 is 14 residues. The CDR3 sequence is CASSAETGVETQYF. In nucleotides, the CDR3 is TGTGCCAGCAGTGCCGAGACAGGGGTAGAGACCCAGTACTTC.

This chain joins TRBV6-5 and TRBJ1-4; 7 positions agree with TRBD1. The trim removed 6 bases at V and 8 bases at J, leaving 9 bases unmatched. Germline CDR1 reads MNHEY; CDR2 reads SVGAGI. The CDR3 is 14 residues long. This chain's CDR3 is CASSLTGLGEKLFF. The DNA of the CDR3 is TGTGCCAGCAGCCTGACAGGGTTGGGCGAAAAACTGTTTTTT.

The chain carries TRBV10-3 and TRBJ2-3, with 11 bases that match TRBD2. Trimming cost V 4 bases and J 6 bases; bases outside gene matches: 6. This CDR3 comprises 15 residues. Per germline, CDR1 ENHRY and CDR2 SYGVKD. The CDR3 DNA reads as TGTGCCATCAGTGTGGCTAGCGGGAGGCAGGATACGCAGTATTTT. It translates to CAISVASGRQDTQYF.

The CDR3 DNA sequence: TGTGCCAGCAGCTTAAGGTCTAGCGGGAGTTACGAGCAGTACTTC. Translation: CASSLRSSGSYEQYF. The chain carries TRBV7-8 and TRBJ2-7, with 10 bases that match TRBD2. The CDR3 has 15 residues. Germline V CDR1 and CDR2: SGHVS, FQNEAQ. With V trimmed by 2 bases and J by 4 bases, 5 bases remained unmatched.

The CDR3 loop is CSVEGPGSSGNTIYF. The CDR3 region has the DNA TGCAGCGTTGAGGGTCCGGGAAGCTCTGGAAACACCATATATTTT. V is TRBV29-1 and J is TRBJ1-3; no clear D. Germline V gene data show CDR1 as SQVTM and CDR2 as ANQGSEA. The germline V and J ends were trimmed by 3 bases and 0 bases, with 12 bases remaining between them. The CDR3 totals 15 residues.

This chain links TRBV15 with TRBJ1-4; D remains ambiguous. Germline V gives CDR1 LNHNV, CDR2 YYDKDF (reference sequence). The CDR3 consists of 13 residues. V was shortened by 0 bases and J by 5 bases, with 4 bases between the two germline ends. DNA for the CDR3: TGTGCCACCAGCAGAGATCAGAATGAAAAACTGTTTTTT. This codes for CATSRDQNEKLFF.